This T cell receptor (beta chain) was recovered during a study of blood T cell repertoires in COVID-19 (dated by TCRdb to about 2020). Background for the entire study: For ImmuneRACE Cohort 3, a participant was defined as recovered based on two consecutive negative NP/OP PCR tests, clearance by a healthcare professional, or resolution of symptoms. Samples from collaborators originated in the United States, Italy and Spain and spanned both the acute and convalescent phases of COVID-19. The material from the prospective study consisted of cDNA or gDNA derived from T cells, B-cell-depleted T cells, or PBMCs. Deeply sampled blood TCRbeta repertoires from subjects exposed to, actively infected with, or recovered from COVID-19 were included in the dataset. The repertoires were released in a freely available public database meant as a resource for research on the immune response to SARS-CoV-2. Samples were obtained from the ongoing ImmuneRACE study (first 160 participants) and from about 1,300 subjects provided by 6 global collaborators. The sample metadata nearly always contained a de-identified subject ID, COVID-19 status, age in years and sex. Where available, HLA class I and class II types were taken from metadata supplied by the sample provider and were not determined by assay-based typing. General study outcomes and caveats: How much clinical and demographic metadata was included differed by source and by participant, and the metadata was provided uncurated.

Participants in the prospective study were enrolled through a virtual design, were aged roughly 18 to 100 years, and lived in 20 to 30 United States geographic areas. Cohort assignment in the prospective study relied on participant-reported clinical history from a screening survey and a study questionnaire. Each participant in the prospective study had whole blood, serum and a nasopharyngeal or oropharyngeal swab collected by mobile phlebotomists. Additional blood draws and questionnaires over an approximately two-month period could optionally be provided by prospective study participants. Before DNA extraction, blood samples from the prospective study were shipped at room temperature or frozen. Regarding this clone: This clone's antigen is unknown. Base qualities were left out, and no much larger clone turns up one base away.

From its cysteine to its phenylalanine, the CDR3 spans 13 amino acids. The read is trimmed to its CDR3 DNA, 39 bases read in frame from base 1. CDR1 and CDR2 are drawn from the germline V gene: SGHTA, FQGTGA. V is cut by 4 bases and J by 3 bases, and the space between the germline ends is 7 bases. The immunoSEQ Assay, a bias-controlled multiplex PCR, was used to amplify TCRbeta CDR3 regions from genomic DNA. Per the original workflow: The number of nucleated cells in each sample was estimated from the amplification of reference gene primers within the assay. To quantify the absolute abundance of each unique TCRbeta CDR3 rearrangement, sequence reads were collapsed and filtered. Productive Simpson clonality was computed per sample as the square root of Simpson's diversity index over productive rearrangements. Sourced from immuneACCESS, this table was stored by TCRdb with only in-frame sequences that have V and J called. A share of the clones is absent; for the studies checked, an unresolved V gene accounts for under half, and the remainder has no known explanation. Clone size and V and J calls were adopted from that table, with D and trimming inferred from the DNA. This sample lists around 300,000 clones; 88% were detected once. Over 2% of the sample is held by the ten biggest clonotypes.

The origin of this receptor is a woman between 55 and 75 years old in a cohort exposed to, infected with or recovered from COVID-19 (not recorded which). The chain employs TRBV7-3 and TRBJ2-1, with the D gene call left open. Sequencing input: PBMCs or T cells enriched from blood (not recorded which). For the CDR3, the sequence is CASSSGGYNEQFF. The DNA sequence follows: TGTGCCAGCAGCTCGGGTGGCTACAATGAGCAGTTCTTC.